At least ten counts were recorded for the clone carrying this T cell receptor (beta chain). The entry originates in a study of CDR3 diversity in severe acne. TCRdb itself ran the PCR reads through MiXCR, one entry per CDR3 protein. The table lists more than 70,000 distinct CDR3 sequences, 48% of them singletons. The V end was cut by 0 bases, the J end by 7 bases, with 8 bases between. The CDR3 runs to 14 residues. Germline values: CDR1 SGHKS, CDR2 YYEKEE (reference sequence). Sequences were obtained from blood. The receptor was isolated from a male donor in good health, serving as a control. The chain carries TRBV5-5 and TRBJ1-6, with D uncertain. In nucleotides, the CDR3 is TGTGCCAGCAGCTTGGTATTTTTGAATTCACCCCTCCACTTT. Translation gives CASSLVFLNSPLHF. The full variable domain, in which reference TRBV5-5 and TRBJ1-6 provide the parts outside the CDR3, is DAGVTQSPTHLIKTRGQQVTLRCSPISGHKSVSWYQQVLGQGPQFIFQYYEKEERGRGNFPDRFSARQFPNYSSELNVNALLLGDSALYLCASSLVFLNSPLHFGNGTRLTVT.